This T cell receptor (beta chain) was sequenced for a study of response to subunit inactivated influenza vaccine. Whole-study findings and limits: With each seasonal influenza vaccination, the authors suggested, few new T cells are recruited.

One entry per CDR3 protein results from TCRdb running MiXCR on the RT-PCR reads. The table includes 200,000 to 300,000 distinct CDR3 sequences, 10% to 15% detected once. This clonotype has ten or more counts. The antigen is unknown. The CDR3 consists of 16 residues. With 4 bases clipped from V and 2 bases from J, the junction kept 6 bases outside the gene matches. Germline-derived CDR1 and CDR2 are SGHDT and YYEEEE. The sequence derives from a man aged 45-65 years who received an inactivated influenza vaccine. The gene calls are TRBV5-6 and TRBJ2-7; 13 nucleotides agree with TRBD2. This sample comprised non-naive T cells sorted from PBMCs, obtained around 15 days before vaccination. The CDR3, as DNA: TGTGCCAGCAGCGTCGGACTAGCGGGAGTCCCCTACGAGCAGTACTTC. Translated, it gives CASSVGLAGVPYEQYF.